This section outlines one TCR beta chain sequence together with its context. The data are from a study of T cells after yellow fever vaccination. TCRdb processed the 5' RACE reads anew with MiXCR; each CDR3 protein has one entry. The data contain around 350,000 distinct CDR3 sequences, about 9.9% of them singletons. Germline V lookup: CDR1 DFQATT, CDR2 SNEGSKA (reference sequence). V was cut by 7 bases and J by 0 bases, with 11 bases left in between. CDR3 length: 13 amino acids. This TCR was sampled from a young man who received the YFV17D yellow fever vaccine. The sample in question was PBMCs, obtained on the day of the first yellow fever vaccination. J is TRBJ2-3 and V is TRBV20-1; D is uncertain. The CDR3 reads CSDMMASTDTQYF. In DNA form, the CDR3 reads TGCAGTGATATGATGGCTAGCACAGATACGCAGTATTTT.